The sequence of this T cell receptor (beta chain) was determined in a study of shared clonotypes between healthy human individuals. Study-wide results and limits: Sampling used blood alone; tissue repertoires probably differ.

The table lists this clone with a count of one. Its antigen remains unidentified. Other DNA sequences in this sample translate to the same CDR3. Splitting of CD4+ cells produced CD45RA+ naive and CD45RA-negative memory subsets. The V end lost 8 bases, the J end lost 0 bases, and 11 bases lay between the germline ends. Germline loops: CDR1 SGHVS, CDR2 FQNEAQ. The CDR3 totals 13 residues. Using immunoSEQ multiplex PCR, the repertoire was profiled, and TCRdb retains in-frame clones only, with some absent. The sample includes about 980,000 clones, 70% to 85% seen only once; the top ten take 1.5%. This sequence was found in a young man in good health. The gene calls are TRBV7-8 and TRBJ2-7; D may be TRBD2 (6 bases). The source material was memory CD4+ T cells sorted from blood. The subset: CD45RA-negative fraction. CDR3 protein: CASGRDSSYEQYF. Written as DNA, the CDR3 is TGTGCCAGCGGTCGGGACTCCTCCTACGAGCAGTACTTC.